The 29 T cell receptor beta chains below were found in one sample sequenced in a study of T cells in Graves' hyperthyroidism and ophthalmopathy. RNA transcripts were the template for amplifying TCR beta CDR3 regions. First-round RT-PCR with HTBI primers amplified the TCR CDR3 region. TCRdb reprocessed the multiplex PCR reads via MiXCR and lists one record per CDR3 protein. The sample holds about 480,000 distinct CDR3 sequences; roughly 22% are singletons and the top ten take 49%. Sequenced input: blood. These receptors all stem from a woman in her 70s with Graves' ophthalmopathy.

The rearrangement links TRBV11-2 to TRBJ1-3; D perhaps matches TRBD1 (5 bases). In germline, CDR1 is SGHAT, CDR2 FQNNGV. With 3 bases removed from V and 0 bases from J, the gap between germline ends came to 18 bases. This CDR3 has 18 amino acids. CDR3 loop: CASSFQGLQPSSGNTIYF. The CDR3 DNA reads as TGTGCCAGCAGCTTCCAGGGCTTACAGCCTTCCTCTGGAAACACCATATATTTT.

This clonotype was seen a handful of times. In nucleotides, the CDR3 is TGTGCCAGCAGTGATCTTAAGGAGAGCTCCTATAATTCACCCCTCCACTTT. It is translated as CASSDLKESSYNSPLHF. This sequence joins TRBV25-1 and TRBJ1-6; no clear D gene. The V gene lost 3 bases and the J gene lost 0 bases, with 12 bases spanning the gap. Germline V gene sequence: CDR1 MGHDK, CDR2 SYGVNS. The CDR3 totals 17 residues.

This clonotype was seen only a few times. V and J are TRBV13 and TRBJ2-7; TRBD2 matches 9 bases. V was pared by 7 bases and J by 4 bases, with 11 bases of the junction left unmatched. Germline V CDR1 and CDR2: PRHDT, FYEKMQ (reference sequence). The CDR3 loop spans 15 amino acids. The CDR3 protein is CASMPQGTSRYEQYF. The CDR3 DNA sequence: TGTGCCAGCATGCCGCAGGGGACTAGCAGATACGAGCAGTACTTC.

The CDR3 DNA follows: TGCGCCAGCAGCTTGGACGGGACAGAGTGCAATGAGCAGTTCTTC. Protein: CASSLDGTECNEQFF. The chain employs TRBV5-1 and TRBJ2-1; 7 bases map to TRBD1. The CDR3 totals 15 residues. Germline V gene sequence: CDR1 SGHRS, CDR2 YFSETQ. V lost 0 bases and J lost 6; bases outside the gene matches: 6.

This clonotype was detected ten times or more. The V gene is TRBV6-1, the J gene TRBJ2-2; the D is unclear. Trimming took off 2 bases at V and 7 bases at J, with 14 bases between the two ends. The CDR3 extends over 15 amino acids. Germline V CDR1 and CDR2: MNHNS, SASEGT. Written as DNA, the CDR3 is TGTGCCAGCAGTGAATCGAGCAGGTTCATCGGGGAGCTGTTTTTT. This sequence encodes CASSESSRFIGELFF.

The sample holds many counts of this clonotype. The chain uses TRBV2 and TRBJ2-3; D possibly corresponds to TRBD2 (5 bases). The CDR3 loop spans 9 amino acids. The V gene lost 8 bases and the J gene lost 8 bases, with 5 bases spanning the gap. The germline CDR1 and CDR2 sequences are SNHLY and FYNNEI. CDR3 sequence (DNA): TGTGCCAGCGGGAGTACGCAGTATTTT. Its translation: CASGSTQYF.

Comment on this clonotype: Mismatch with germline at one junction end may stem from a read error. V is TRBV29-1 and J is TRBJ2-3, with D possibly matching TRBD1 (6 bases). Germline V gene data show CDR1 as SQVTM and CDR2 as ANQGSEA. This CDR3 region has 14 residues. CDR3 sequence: CSVQDRPSTDTQYF. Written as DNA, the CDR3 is TGCAGCGTTCAAGACAGGCCTAGCACAGATACGCAGTATTTT.

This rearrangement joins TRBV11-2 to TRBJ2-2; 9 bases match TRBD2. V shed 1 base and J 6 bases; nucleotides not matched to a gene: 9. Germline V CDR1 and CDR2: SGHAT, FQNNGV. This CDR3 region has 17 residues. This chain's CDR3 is CASSLVWGLAWAGELFF. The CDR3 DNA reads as TGTGCCAGCAGCTTAGTCTGGGGACTAGCCTGGGCCGGGGAGCTGTTTTTT.

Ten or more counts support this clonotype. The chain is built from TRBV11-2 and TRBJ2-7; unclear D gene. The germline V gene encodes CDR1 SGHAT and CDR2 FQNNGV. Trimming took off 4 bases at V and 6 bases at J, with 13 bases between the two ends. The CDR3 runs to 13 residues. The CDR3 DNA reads TGTGCCAGCAGCTACTACCAACCCAGCGAGCAGTACTTC. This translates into CASSYYQPSEQYF.

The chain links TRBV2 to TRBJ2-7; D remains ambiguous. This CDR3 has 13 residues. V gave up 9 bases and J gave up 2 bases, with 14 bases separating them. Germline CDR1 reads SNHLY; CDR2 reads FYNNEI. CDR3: CASLVGPAYEQYF. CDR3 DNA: TGTGCCAGTCTTGTCGGGCCAGCCTACGAGCAGTACTTC.

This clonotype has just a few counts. CDR3 DNA sequence: TGCAGTGCAGAGAAGCCAGGGACGGTAGGGCTAGCCGTGGTTCTTACGCAGTATTTT. It encodes CSAEKPGTVGLAVVLTQYF. The chain recombines TRBV20-1 with TRBJ2-3; tentatively, D is TRBD1 or TRBD2 (5 bases each). CDR1 is DFQATT and CDR2 is SNEGSKA in the germline V gene (reference sequence). The CDR3 spans 19 residues. Deletions cut 6 bases from V and 8 bases from J, with 36 bases between.

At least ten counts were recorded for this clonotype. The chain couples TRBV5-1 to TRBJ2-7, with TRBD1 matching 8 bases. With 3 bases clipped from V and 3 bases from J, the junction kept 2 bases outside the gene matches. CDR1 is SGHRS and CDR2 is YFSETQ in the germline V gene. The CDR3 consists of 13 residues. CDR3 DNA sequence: TGCGCCAGCAGCTGGGGGACAGGCTACGAGCAGTACTTC. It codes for CASSWGTGYEQYF.

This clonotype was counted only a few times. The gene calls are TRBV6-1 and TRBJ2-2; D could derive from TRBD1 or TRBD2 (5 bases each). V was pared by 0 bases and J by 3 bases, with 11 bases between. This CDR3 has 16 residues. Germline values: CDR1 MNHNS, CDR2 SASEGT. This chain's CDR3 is CASSEAGGTYTGELFF. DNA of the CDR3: TGTGCCAGCAGTGAAGCTGGTGGGACCTACACCGGGGAGCTGTTTTTT.

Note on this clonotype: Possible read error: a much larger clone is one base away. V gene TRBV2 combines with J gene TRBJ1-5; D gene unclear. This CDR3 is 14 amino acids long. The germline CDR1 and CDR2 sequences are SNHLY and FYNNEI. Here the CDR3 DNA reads TGTGCCAGCAGTGAAGGGGGTGGCAATCGGCCCCAGCATTTT. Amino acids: CASSEGGGNRPQHF.

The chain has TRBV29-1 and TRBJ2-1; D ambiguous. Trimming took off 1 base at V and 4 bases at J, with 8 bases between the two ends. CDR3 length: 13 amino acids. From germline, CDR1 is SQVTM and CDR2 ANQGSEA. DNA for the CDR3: TGCAGCGTTGAAGGGAGTCCTTACAATGAGCAGTTCTTC. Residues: CSVEGSPYNEQFF.

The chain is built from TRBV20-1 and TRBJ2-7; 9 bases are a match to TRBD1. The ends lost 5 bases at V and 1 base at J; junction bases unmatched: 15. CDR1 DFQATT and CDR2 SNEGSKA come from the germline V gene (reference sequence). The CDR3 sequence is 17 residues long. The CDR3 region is CSAPPRGGDRVSYEQYF. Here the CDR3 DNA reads TGCAGTGCTCCGCCGCGTGGGGGGGACAGGGTTTCCTACGAGCAGTACTTC.

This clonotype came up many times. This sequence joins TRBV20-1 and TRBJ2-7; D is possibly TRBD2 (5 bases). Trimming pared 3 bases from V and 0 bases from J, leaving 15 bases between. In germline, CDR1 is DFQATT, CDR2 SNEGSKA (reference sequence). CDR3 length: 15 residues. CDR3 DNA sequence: TGCAGTGCTAGTCGCCTAGCAGTTAGCTCCTACGAGCAGTACTTC. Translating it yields CSASRLAVSSYEQYF.

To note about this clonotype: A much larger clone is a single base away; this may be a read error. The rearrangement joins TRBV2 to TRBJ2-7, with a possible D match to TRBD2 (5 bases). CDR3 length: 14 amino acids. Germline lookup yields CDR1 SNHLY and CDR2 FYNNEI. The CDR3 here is CVSRNLARMGEQYF. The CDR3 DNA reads TGTGTCAGCAGGAATCTAGCTAGGATGGGCGAGCAGTACTTC. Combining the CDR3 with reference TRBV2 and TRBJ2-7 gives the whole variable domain EPEVTQTPSHQVTQMGQEVILRCVPISNHLYFYWYRQILGQKVEFLVSFYNNEISEKSEIFDDQFSVERPDGSNFTLKIRSTKLEDSAMYFCVSRNLARMGEQYFGPGTRLTVT.

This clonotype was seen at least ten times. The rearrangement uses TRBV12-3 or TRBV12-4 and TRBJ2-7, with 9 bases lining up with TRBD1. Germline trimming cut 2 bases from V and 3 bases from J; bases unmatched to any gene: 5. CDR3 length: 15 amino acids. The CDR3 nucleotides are TGTGCCAGCAGTTTATTCTCGGGACAGGGCTACGAGCAGTACTTC. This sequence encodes CASSLFSGQGYEQYF.

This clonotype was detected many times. The CDR3 spells CASSSGSTQYF. In DNA, the CDR3 is TGTGCCAGCAGCTCGGGTAGTACGCAGTATTTT. The chain recombines TRBV7-8 with TRBJ2-3; D uncertain. Trimming removed 4 bases at V and 8 bases at J, with 7 bases between. Germline V CDR1 and CDR2: SGHVS, FQNEAQ. CDR3 size: 11 residues.

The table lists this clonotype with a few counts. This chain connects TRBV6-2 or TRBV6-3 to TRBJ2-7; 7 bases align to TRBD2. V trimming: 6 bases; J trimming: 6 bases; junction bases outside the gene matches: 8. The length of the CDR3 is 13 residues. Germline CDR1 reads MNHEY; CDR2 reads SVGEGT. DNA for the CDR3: TGTGCCAGCAGGGTTAACGCGGGAGTCGAGCAGTACTTC. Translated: CASRVNAGVEQYF.

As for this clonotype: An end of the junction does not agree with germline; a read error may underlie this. In DNA form, the CDR3 reads TGCGCCAGCAGCCAAGAGGCGAGCGGGAATGAGGAGTTCTTC. Its protein is CASSQEASGNEEFF. J is TRBJ2-1 and V is TRBV7-9; TRBD2 agrees at 7 bases. This CDR3 is built from 14 residues. Germline loops: CDR1 SEHNR, CDR2 FQNEAQ (reference sequence). Drawing the rest from reference TRBV7-9 and TRBJ2-1, the complete variable domain is DTGVSQNPRHKITKRGQNVTFRCDPISEHNRLYWYRQTLGQGPEFLTYFQNEAQLEKSRLLSDRFSAERPKGSFSTLEIQRTEQGDSAMYLCASSQEASGNEEFFGPGTRLTVL.

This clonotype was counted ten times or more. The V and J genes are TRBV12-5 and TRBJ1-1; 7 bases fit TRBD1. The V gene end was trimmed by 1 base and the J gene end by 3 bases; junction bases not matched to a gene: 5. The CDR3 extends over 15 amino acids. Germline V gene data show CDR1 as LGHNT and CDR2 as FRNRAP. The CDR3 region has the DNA TGTGCTAGTGGTTTGGACCTGACAGGGTACACTGAAGCTTTCTTT. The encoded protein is CASGLDLTGYTEAFF. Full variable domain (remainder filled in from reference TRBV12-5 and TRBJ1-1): DARVTQTPRHKVTEMGQEVTMRCQPILGHNTVFWYRQTMMQGLELLAYFRNRAPLDDSGMPKDRFSAEMPDATLATLKIQPSEPRDSAVYFCASGLDLTGYTEAFFGQGTRLTVV.

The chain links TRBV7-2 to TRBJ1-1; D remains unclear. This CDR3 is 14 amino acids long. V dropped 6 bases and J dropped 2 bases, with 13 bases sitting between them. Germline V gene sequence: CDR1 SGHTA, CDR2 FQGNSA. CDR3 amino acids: CASRPGTANTEAFF. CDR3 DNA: TGTGCCAGCAGACCAGGAACCGCCAACACTGAAGCTTTCTTT.

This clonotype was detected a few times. The CDR3 loop is CATSDWGATGELFF. The CDR3 coding sequence is TGTGCCACCAGTGATTGGGGGGCTACCGGGGAGCTGTTTTTT. This chain links TRBV24-1 with TRBJ2-2; possibly TRBD1 or TRBD2 for D (6 bases each). The ends were cut back, 2 bases at V and 5 bases at J, with 8 bases in the middle. The CDR3 runs 14 residues. Germline CDR1 KGHDR, CDR2 SFDVKD.

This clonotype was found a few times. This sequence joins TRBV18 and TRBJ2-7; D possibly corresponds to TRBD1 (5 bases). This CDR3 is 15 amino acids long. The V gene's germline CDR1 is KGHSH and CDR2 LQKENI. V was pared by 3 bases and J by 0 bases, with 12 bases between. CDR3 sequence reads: CASSPRAGNSYEQYF. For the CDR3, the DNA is TGTGCCAGCTCACCTAGGGCAGGGAACTCCTACGAGCAGTACTTC.

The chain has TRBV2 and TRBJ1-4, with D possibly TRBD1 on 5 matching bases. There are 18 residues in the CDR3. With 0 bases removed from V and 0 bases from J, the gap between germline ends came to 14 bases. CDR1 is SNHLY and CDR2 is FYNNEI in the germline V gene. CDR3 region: CASSEALRTTATNEKLFF. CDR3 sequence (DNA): TGTGCCAGCAGTGAAGCGCTTAGGACAACTGCAACTAATGAAAAACTGTTTTTT.

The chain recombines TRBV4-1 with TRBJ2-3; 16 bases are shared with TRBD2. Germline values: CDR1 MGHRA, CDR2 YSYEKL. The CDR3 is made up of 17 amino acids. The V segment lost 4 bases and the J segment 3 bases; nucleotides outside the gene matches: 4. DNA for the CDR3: TGCGCCAGCAGCCGGGGACTAGCGGGAGGGCCGACAGATACGCAGTATTTT. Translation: CASSRGLAGGPTDTQYF.

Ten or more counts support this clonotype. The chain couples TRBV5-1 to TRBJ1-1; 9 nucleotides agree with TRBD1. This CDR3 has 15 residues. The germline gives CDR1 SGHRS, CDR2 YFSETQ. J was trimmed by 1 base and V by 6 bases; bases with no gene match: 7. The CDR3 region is CASIRDRASNTEAFF. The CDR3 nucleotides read TGCGCCAGCATCCGGGACAGGGCTTCGAACACTGAAGCTTTCTTT.